This T cell receptor beta chain originates from a study of blood T cell repertoires in COVID-19. Study in general: T cells, B-cell-depleted T cells, or PBMCs supplied cDNA or gDNA.

This clone has just one count. In the original processing: Counts of nucleated cells, estimated from reference gene primer amplification, were obtained. Data came from immunoSEQ multiplex PCR; TCRdb stores just in-frame clones and leaves some out. V, J and clone size reflect that table, while D and trimming were determined from the DNA. The table includes a few hundred thousand clones, 85% detected once. The CDR3 has 19 residues. Unmatched junction bases numbered 12, after V lost 1 base and J lost 1 base. In germline, CDR1 is SGHDN, CDR2 FVKESK. This chain uses TRBV14 with TRBJ2-1; 8 nucleotides agree with TRBD1. The TCR comes from a human donor in a cohort sampled during active COVID-19. The material sequenced was peripheral blood. DNA for the CDR3: TGTGCCAGCAGCCAAGTACCGGGTGAAGGACAGGGATCCTACAATGAGCAGTTCTTC. Translating gives CASSQVPGEGQGSYNEQFF.